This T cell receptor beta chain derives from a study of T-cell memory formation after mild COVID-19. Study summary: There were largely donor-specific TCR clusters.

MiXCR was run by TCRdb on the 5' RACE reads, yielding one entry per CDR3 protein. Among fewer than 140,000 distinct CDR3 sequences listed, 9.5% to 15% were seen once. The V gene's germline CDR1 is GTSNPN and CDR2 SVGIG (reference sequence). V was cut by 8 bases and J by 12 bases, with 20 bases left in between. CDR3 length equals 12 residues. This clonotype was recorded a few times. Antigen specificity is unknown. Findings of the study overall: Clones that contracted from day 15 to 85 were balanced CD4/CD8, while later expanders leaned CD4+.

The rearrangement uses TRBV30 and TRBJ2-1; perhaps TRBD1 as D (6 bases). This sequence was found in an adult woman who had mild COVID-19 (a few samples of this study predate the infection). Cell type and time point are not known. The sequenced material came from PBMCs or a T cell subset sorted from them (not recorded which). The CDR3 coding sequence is TGTGCCCGCCTCGCACCAGGGGCTCTGCAGTTCTTC. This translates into CARLAPGALQFF.